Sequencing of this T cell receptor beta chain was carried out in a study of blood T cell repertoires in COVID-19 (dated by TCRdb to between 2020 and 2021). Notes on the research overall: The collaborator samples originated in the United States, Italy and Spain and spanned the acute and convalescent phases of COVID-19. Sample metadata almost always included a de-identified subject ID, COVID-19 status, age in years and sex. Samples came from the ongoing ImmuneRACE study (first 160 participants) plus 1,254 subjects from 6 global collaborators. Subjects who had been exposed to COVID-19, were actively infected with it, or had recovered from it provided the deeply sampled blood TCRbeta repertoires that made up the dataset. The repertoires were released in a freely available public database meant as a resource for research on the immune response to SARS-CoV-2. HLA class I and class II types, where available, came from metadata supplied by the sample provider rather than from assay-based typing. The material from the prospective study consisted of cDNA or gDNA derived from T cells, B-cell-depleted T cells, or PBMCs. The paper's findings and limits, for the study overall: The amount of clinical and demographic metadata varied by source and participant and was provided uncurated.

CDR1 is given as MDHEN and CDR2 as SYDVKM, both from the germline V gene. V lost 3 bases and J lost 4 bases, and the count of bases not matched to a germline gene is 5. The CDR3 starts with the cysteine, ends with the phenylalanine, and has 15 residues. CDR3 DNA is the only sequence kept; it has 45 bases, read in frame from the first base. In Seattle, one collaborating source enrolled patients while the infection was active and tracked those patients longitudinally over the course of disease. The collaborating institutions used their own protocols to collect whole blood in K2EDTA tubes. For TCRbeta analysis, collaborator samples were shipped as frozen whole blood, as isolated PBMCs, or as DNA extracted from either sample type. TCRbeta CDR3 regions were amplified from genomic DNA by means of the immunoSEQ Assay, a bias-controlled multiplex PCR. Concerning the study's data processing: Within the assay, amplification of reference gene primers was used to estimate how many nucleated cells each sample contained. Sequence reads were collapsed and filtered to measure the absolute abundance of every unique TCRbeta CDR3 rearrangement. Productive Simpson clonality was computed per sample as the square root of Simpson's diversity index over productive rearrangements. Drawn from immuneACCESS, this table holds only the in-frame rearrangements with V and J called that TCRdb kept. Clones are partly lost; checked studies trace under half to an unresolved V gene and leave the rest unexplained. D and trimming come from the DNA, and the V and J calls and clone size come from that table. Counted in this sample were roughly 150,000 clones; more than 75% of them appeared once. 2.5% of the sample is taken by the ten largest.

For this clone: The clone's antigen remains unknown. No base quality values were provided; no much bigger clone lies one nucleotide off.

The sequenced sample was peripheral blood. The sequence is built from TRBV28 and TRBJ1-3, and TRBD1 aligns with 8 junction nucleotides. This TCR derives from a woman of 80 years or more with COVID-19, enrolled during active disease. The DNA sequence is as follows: TGTGCCAGCAGTTTGCAGGGGGCATTCGGAAACACCATATATTTT. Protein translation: CASSLQGAFGNTIYF.